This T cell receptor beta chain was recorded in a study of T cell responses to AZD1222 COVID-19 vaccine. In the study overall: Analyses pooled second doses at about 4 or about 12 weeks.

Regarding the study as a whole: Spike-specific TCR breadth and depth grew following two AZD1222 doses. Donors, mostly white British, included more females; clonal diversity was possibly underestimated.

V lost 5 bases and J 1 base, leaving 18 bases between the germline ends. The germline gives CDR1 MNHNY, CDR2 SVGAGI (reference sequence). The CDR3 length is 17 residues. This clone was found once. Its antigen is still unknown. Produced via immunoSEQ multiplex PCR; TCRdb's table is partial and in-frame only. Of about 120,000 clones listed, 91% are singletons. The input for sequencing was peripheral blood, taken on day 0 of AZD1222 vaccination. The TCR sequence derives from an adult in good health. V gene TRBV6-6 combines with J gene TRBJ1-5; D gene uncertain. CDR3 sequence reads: CASSPRSRALSNQPQHF. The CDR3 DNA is TGTGCCAGCAGTCCTCGTTCTAGGGCGTTAAGCAATCAGCCCCAGCATTTT.